Listed here are 10 T cell receptor beta chains from one sample, sequenced in a study of T cell responses to AZD1222 COVID-19 vaccine. Using immunoSEQ multiplex PCR, the repertoire was profiled, and TCRdb retains in-frame clones only, with some absent. Counted here are about 100,000 clones, under 95% occurring once; the ten biggest clones make up around 6.6%. Sequenced material: peripheral blood, taken 28 days after the second AZD1222 dose. The receptors derive from an adult who received the AZD1222 COVID-19 vaccine.

The chain has TRBV5-1 and TRBJ2-7, with D perhaps TRBD1 or TRBD2 (6 bases each). This CDR3 contains 14 residues. V dropped 7 bases and J dropped 0 bases, with 14 bases sitting between them. The germline gives CDR1 SGHRS, CDR2 YFSETQ. The CDR3 loop reads CASGGTIGSYEQYF. CDR3 bases: TGCGCCAGCGGCGGGACAATCGGCTCCTACGAGCAGTACTTC.

This chain joins TRBV3-1 (or the pseudogene TRBV3-2) and TRBJ1-2; the D gene is possibly TRBD1 (6 bases). Germline V gene lookup returns CDR1 LGHDT and CDR2 YNNKEL (reference sequence). V was pared by 0 bases and J by 8 bases, with 13 bases between. The CDR3 sequence is 14 residues long. The CDR3 reads CASSQDRGKEGYTF. The CDR3 DNA sequence: TGTGCCAGCAGCCAAGATAGGGGGAAGGAAGGCTACACCTTC.

The chain joins TRBV4-3 to TRBJ2-7; D is undetermined. This CDR3 is built from 16 residues. Trimming shortened V by 0 bases and J by 0 bases, and 12 bases separated the two germline ends. Germline values: CDR1 LGHNA, CDR2 YSLEER. CDR3 DNA sequence: TGCGCCAGCAGCCAAGATTGGGGTCGGAGCTCCTACGAGCAGTACTTC. It encodes CASSQDWGRSSYEQYF.

V is TRBV11-2 and J is TRBJ2-3; a possible D gene is TRBD1 (6 bases). Between the trimmed V and J ends, which lost 10 bases and 2 bases, there was a span of 13 bases. The germline CDR1 and CDR2 sequences are SGHAT and FQNNGV. The length of the CDR3 is 13 residues. CDR3 region: CATSTGPTDTQYF. In DNA form, the CDR3 reads TGTGCCACTTCGACAGGTCCCACAGATACGCAGTATTTT. Looking up the rest from reference TRBV11-2 and TRBJ2-3 gives the full variable domain: EAGVAQSPRYKIIEKRQSVAFWCNPISGHATLYWYQQILGQGPKLLIQFQNNGVVDDSQLPKDRFSAERLKGVDSTLKIQPAKLEDSAVYLCATSTGPTDTQYFGPGTRLTVL.

The gene calls are TRBV4-1 and TRBJ2-2; 8 nucleotides align to TRBD1. CDR3 length equals 14 residues. Germline CDR1 is MGHRA and CDR2 is YSYEKL. After removal of 1 base from V and 7 bases from J, the junction contained 2 bases not matched to a gene. The CDR3 reads CASSQGRGLGELFF. The CDR3 DNA follows: TGCGCCAGCAGCCAAGGCAGGGGGCTCGGGGAGCTGTTTTTT.

The rearrangement links TRBV11-3 to TRBJ2-7, with no clear D. Germline lookup yields CDR1 SGHNT and CDR2 YENEEA. The length of the CDR3 is 11 residues. Trimming cost V 4 bases and J 1 base, with 2 bases left between them. The CDR3 protein is CASSSSYEQYF. The CDR3 bases are TGTGCCAGCAGCTCATCCTACGAGCAGTACTTC.

In its sample, this clone was seen a few times. This chain links TRBV27 with TRBJ2-2; 7 positions agree with TRBD1. The CDR3 consists of 15 residues. The trim removed 3 bases at V and 6 bases at J, leaving 7 bases unmatched. Germline CDR1 and CDR2: MNHEY and SMNVEV (reference sequence). The CDR3 sequence is CASSFDNRGAGELFF. The DNA for the CDR3 is TGTGCCAGCAGTTTTGATAACAGGGGCGCCGGGGAGCTGTTTTTT.

The chain employs TRBV30 and TRBJ1-2, with D hard to call. Germline CDR1 GTSNPN, CDR2 SVGIG (reference sequence). The CDR3 is made up of 11 amino acids. V lost 3 bases to trimming and J lost 2 bases, with 4 bases between them. CDR3 coding DNA: TGTGCCTGGAGGGTCAACTATGGCTACACCTTC. It translates to CAWRVNYGYTF.

This rearrangement joins TRBV6-5 to TRBJ2-3, with TRBD1 matching over 9 bases. The CDR3 has 15 amino acids. Germline CDR1 is MNHEY and CDR2 is SVGAGI. After removal of 6 bases from V and 5 bases from J, the junction contained 9 bases not matched to a gene. This CDR3 reads CASSRDRALGDTQYF. Written as DNA, the CDR3 is TGTGCCAGCAGCCGGGACAGGGCCTTGGGAGATACGCAGTATTTT.

The CDR3 reads CASSLDTNYGYTF. CDR3 coding DNA: TGTGCCAGCAGTTTAGACACGAACTATGGCTACACCTTC. V usage is TRBV28 and J usage is TRBJ1-2; D unresolved. CDR3 size: 13 residues. V was shortened by 2 bases and J by 2 bases, with 6 bases between the two germline ends. Germline V gene sequence: CDR1 MDHEN, CDR2 SYDVKM.